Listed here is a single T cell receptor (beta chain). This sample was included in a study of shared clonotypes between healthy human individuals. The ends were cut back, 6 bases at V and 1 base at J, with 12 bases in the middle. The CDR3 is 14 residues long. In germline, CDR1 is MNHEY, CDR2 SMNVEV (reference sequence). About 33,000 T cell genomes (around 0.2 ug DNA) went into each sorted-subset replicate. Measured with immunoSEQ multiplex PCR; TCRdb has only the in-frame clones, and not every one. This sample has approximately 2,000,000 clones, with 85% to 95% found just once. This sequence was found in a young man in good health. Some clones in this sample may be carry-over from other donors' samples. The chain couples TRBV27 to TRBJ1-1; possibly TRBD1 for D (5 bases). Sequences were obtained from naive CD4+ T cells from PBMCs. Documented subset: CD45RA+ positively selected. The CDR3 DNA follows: TGTGCCAGCAGGCTGCGGGGGGAGAACACTGAAGCTTTCTTT. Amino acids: CASRLRGENTEAFF.